The 24 T cell receptor beta chains presented below share a single source sample, sequenced in a study of metastatic and nonmetastatic thyroid tumors. TCRdb re-clonotyped the PCR reads through MiXCR. The sample has under 25,000 clones, 20% to 30% seen once. The entire patient cohort was treatment-naive prior to thyroid surgery. The sequenced sample consisted of blood. These receptors came from a male donor with papillary thyroid cancer or a benign thyroid nodule (not recorded which). Some clones in this sample may be carry-over from other donors' samples.

This clone was counted only a few times. Possible read error: a much larger clone is one base away. This rearrangement joins TRBV6-1 to TRBJ2-7; no reliable D call. CDR3 size: 12 residues. Germline V gives CDR1 MNHNS, CDR2 SASEGT. The ends were cut back, 6 bases at V and 3 bases at J, with 9 bases in the middle. As DNA, the CDR3 is TGTGCCAGCAGGGGTAAGTTCTACGAGCAGTACTTC. Amino acid sequence: CASRGKFYEQYF.

In its sample, this clone was seen many times. The rearrangement joins TRBV7-9 to TRBJ2-1; 7 positions agree with TRBD2. CDR3 length: 15 amino acids. The J segment lost 5 bases and the V segment lost 2 bases, leaving 6 bases of the junction unmatched. Germline V gene data show CDR1 as SEHNR and CDR2 as FQNEAQ (reference sequence). CDR3 nucleotides: TGTGCCAGCAGCTTATTTCCTAGCGGCAACAATGAGCAGTTCTTC. Protein product: CASSLFPSGNNEQFF.

The CDR3 loop reads CASSLTGQGFHEQYF. The DNA for the CDR3 is TGTGCCAGCAGTTTGACGGGACAGGGTTTCCACGAGCAGTACTTC. The rearrangement uses TRBV27 and TRBJ2-7, with 9 nucleotides matching TRBD1. The germline gives CDR1 MNHEY, CDR2 SMNVEV (reference sequence). The CDR3 totals 15 residues. J lost 5 bases, V lost 3 bases, and 8 bases had no gene match.

This clone was counted only a few times. The CDR3 DNA is TGTGCCAGCAGTCGGGGGACAGTGGCACACACTGAAGCTTTCTTT. It translates to CASSRGTVAHTEAFF. V gene TRBV6-1 combines with J gene TRBJ1-1; 7 nucleotides line up with TRBD1. The CDR3 loop spans 15 amino acids. Trimming removed 5 bases from V and 3 bases from J; junction bases left unmatched: 9. Germline V gene lookup returns CDR1 MNHNS and CDR2 SASEGT.

Only a few counts were recorded for this clone. V usage is TRBV6-5 and J usage is TRBJ1-1; 7 positions agree with TRBD1. V dropped 0 bases and J dropped 4; count of bases not matched to a gene: 2. The CDR3 is made up of 14 amino acids. Germline V gene sequence: CDR1 MNHEY, CDR2 SVGAGI. The CDR3 sequence is CASSYSAGGTEAFF. In DNA, the CDR3 is TGTGCCAGCAGTTACTCGGCAGGGGGCACTGAAGCTTTCTTT.

This clone was seen a handful of times. V gene TRBV28 combines with J gene TRBJ1-1, with D perhaps matching TRBD1 (6 bases). The CDR3 spans 15 residues. Deletions cut 5 bases from V and 1 base from J, with 14 bases between. Germline assignment: CDR1 MDHEN and CDR2 SYDVKM. Written as DNA, the CDR3 is TGTGCCAGCAGTATCCCCGGGGGCAAGAACACTGAAGCTTTCTTT. This encodes CASSIPGGKNTEAFF.

This clone is classed as medium-sized. The CDR3 sequence is CSATPRDTAYGYTF. DNA of the CDR3: TGCAGTGCTACACCCCGAGACACCGCCTATGGCTACACCTTC. The chain combines TRBV20-1 with TRBJ1-2; D uncertain. This CDR3 is 14 amino acids long. Per the germline V gene, CDR1 is DFQATT and CDR2 is SNEGSKA (reference sequence). With 4 bases removed from V and 4 bases from J, the gap between germline ends came to 16 bases.

This clone was observed at least ten times. DNA for the CDR3: TGTGCCAGCAGCTTCGGGACAGGGGGCTTTGGTAGCAATCAGCCCCAGCATTTT. Translating gives CASSFGTGGFGSNQPQHF. The genes are TRBV5-4 and TRBJ1-5, with 12 bases matching TRBD1. J lost 0 bases, V lost 2 bases, and 6 bases had no gene match. The CDR3 runs to 18 residues. The V gene's germline CDR1 is SGHNT and CDR2 YYREEE (reference sequence).

This clone turned up a few times. The chain employs TRBV19 and TRBJ1-5, with D possibly matching TRBD1 (6 bases). V lost 5 bases to trimming and J lost 6 bases, with 14 bases between them. Germline V lookup: CDR1 LNHDA, CDR2 SQIVND (reference sequence). The CDR3 consists of 14 residues. CDR3 region: CASSPTGRTQPQHF. The CDR3 DNA sequence: TGTGCCAGTAGTCCTACAGGGCGGACTCAGCCCCAGCATTTT.

By frequency in the sample, this clone is medium-sized. The CDR3 region is CAWSTGTGDYEQYF. In DNA form, the CDR3 reads TGTGCCTGGAGTACCGGGACAGGTGACTACGAGCAGTACTTC. The chain employs TRBV30 and TRBJ2-7; 8 nucleotides agree with TRBD1. Germline CDR1 GTSNPN, CDR2 SVGIG (reference sequence). The V gene end was trimmed by 2 bases and the J gene end by 3 bases; junction bases not matched to a gene: 6. The CDR3 length is 14 residues.

This clone was recorded at least ten times. CDR3 sequence (DNA): TGTGCCAGCAGCCCATCTAGCGGGAGGGCCTTCGACGAGCAGTACTTC. Translating it yields CASSPSSGRAFDEQYF. The V call is TRBV9, the J call TRBJ2-7; 12 bases map to TRBD2. V was pared by 4 bases and J by 5 bases, with 10 bases of the junction left unmatched. The length of the CDR3 is 16 residues. Germline V gives CDR1 SGDLS, CDR2 YYNGEE.

This rearrangement joins TRBV28 to TRBJ2-1; 12 bases are shared with TRBD2. Trimming removed 4 bases from V and 0 bases from J; junction bases left unmatched: 4. The CDR3 has 17 amino acids. Germline values: CDR1 MDHEN, CDR2 SYDVKM. This CDR3 reads CASSSSSGRVSYNEQFF. The CDR3 DNA is TGTGCCAGCAGTTCCTCTAGCGGGAGGGTCTCCTACAATGAGCAGTTCTTC. The full variable domain, with the rest looked up from reference TRBV28 and TRBJ2-1, is DVKVTQSSRYLVKRTGEKVFLECVQDMDHENMFWYRQDPGLGLRLIYFSYDVKMKEKGDIPEGYSVSREKKERFSLILESASTNQTSMYLCASSSSSGRVSYNEQFFGPGTRLTVL.

This clone is termed medium-sized. DNA for the CDR3: TGTGCCAGCAGTTTCCAGATCCGCACTGAAGCTTTCTTT. This gives the protein CASSFQIRTEAFF. The chain couples TRBV28 to TRBJ1-1; no definite D call. Trimming shortened V by 3 bases and J by 4 bases, and 9 bases separated the two germline ends. This CDR3 spans 13 amino acids. Germline V gene lookup returns CDR1 MDHEN and CDR2 SYDVKM.

This clone occurred a few times. The chain employs TRBV28 and TRBJ2-7; unclear D gene. The V end lost 5 bases, the J end lost 6 bases, and 14 bases lay between the germline ends. This CDR3 is built from 13 residues. Per the germline V gene, CDR1 is MDHEN and CDR2 is SYDVKM. CDR3 sequence: CASSRPRLGEQYF. The CDR3 coding sequence is TGTGCCAGCAGTCGACCCAGGTTGGGCGAGCAGTACTTC.

The rearrangement joins TRBV5-4 to TRBJ2-1, with TRBD2 identical over 15 bases. Trimming took 3 bases from V and 9 from J; bases not matched to a gene: 4. Germline loops: CDR1 SGHNT, CDR2 YYREEE (reference sequence). CDR3 length equals 15 residues. CDR3 nucleotide sequence: TGTGCCAGCAGCTCGAGGACTAGCGGGGGGGCTGAGCAGTTCTTC. Protein: CASSSRTSGGAEQFF.

This clone was observed a single time. The rearrangement uses TRBV20-1 and TRBJ1-3; tentatively, D is TRBD1 (5 bases). Looked up from germline, CDR1 is DFQATT and CDR2 is SNEGSKA (reference sequence). Deletions cut 5 bases from V and 3 bases from J, with 17 bases between. The CDR3 has 15 residues. CDR3 nucleotide sequence: TGCAGTGCTTGCCCTGGGGGAGGTTGTGGAAACACCATATATTTT. Translated: CSACPGGGCGNTIYF.

The J gene is TRBJ2-3, the V gene TRBV5-1; D uncertain. The CDR3 spans 13 residues. Germline CDR1 SGHRS, CDR2 YFSETQ. V was shortened by 4 bases and J by 4 bases, with 10 bases between the two germline ends. This CDR3 is CASSGRMPDTQYF. The CDR3 region has the DNA TGCGCCAGCAGCGGGCGGATGCCAGATACGCAGTATTTT.

This clone was observed at least ten times. A much larger clone sits a single nucleotide away, making a read error possible. The genes are TRBV30 and TRBJ1-2; D unresolved. The CDR3 runs to 13 residues. V lost 4 bases to trimming and J lost 6 bases, with 15 bases between them. The germline V gene encodes CDR1 GTSNPN and CDR2 SVGIG (reference sequence). CDR3 sequence: CAWNPGDPHGYTF. In nucleotides, the CDR3 is TGTGCCTGGAATCCAGGAGATCCCCATGGCTACACCTTC.

This sequence joins TRBV30 and TRBJ1-4; 9 nucleotides align to TRBD1. Germline assignment: CDR1 GTSNPN and CDR2 SVGIG (reference sequence). CDR3 length equals 14 residues. Germline trimming cut 4 bases from V and 4 bases from J; bases unmatched to any gene: 4. CDR3 residues: CAWNRGQGNEKLFF. The CDR3 DNA is TGTGCCTGGAACCGGGGACAGGGTAATGAAAAACTGTTTTTT.

By its share, this clone is medium-sized. The rearrangement joins TRBV20-1 to TRBJ2-5; 8 nucleotides line up with TRBD1. The CDR3 runs 12 residues. Trimming removed 4 bases from V and 7 bases from J; junction bases left unmatched: 5. Germline V gene sequence: CDR1 DFQATT, CDR2 SNEGSKA (reference sequence). DNA for the CDR3: TGCAGTGCTATGGACAGGGTGGGGACCCAGTACTTC. Its translation: CSAMDRVGTQYF.

This clone counts as medium-sized. The chain joins TRBV27 to TRBJ1-6, with D maybe TRBD1 (6 bases). Trimming pared 6 bases from V and 9 bases from J, leaving 15 bases between. This CDR3 has 14 residues. Germline CDR1 MNHEY, CDR2 SMNVEV (reference sequence). In DNA form, the CDR3 reads TGTGCCAGCAGAACACAGGGCTTTGGTTCACCCCTCCACTTT. The encoded protein is CASRTQGFGSPLHF.

The chain couples TRBV3-1 to TRBJ2-3; 8 nucleotides line up with TRBD2. The CDR3 length is 15 residues. In germline, CDR1 is LGHDT, CDR2 YNNKEL (reference sequence). The junction had 3 bases not matched to a gene; V was cut back by 1 base and J by 3 bases. The CDR3 DNA reads TGTGCCAGCAGCCAAGGAGGACTAGCAACAGATACGCAGTATTTT. It codes for CASSQGGLATDTQYF.

The chain recombines TRBV6-5 with TRBJ2-3; TRBD2 aligns across 13 bases. This CDR3 has 13 residues. Germline V CDR1 and CDR2: MNHEY, SVGAGI. Trimming cost V 4 bases and J 11 bases; bases outside gene matches: 3. In DNA form, the CDR3 reads TGTGCCAGCAGTTCGGGACTAGCGGGAAGGCAGTATTTT. It yields the protein CASSSGLAGRQYF.

The V call is TRBV7-9, the J call TRBJ1-2, with D maybe TRBD1 (6 bases). CDR3 length: 15 amino acids. CDR1 SEHNR and CDR2 FQNEAQ come from the germline V gene (reference sequence). V lost 1 base and J lost 8, with 17 bases in between. CDR3 residues: CASSLGSLGGRGYTF. The CDR3 bases are TGTGCCAGCAGCTTAGGGTCGTTAGGGGGTAGGGGCTACACCTTC.